What follows are 10 T cell receptor beta chains derived from one specimen sequenced in a study of blood T cell repertoires in COVID-19. Data came from immunoSEQ multiplex PCR; TCRdb stores just in-frame clones and leaves some out. The sample lists around 100,000 clones, approximately 69% occurring once. The sample comprised peripheral blood. The receptors were sampled from an elderly man with acute or convalescent COVID-19.

The V gene is TRBV24-1, the J gene TRBJ2-7, with D possibly being TRBD2 (5 bases). The length of the CDR3 is 14 residues. Trimming shortened V by 12 bases and J by 4 bases, and 21 bases separated the two germline ends. Germline CDR1 reads KGHDR; CDR2 reads SFDVKD. As DNA, the CDR3 is TGTGCCGCGGGCCCAAAGGGAAGTCGGTACGAGCAGTACTTC. It encodes CAAGPKGSRYEQYF.

V and J are TRBV6-5 and TRBJ1-1, with 9 bases identical to TRBD1. The CDR3 is 13 amino acids. V shed 6 bases, J shed 10 bases, and the junction held 9 bases outside the gene matches. The V gene's germline CDR1 is MNHEY and CDR2 SVGAGI. The chain's CDR3 is CASRPGQGLRAFF. The CDR3 nucleotides read TGTGCCAGCAGGCCGGGACAGGGCCTGCGAGCTTTCTTT.

The gene calls are TRBV3-1 (or the pseudogene TRBV3-2) and TRBJ2-1; weak D call: TRBD1 (6 bases). Germline-derived CDR1 and CDR2 are LGHDT and YNNKEL (reference sequence). This CDR3 is built from 17 residues. V lost 6 bases and J lost 4, with 22 bases in between. The CDR3 spells CASSPRQVFPSYNEQFF. CDR3 nucleotides: TGTGCCAGCAGTCCCCGACAGGTTTTCCCCAGTTACAATGAGCAGTTCTTC.

In DNA, the CDR3 is TGCAGCGTTGAGAGGGGGCGGCGAGATACGCAGTATTTT. Protein product: CSVERGRRDTQYF. The chain recombines TRBV29-1 with TRBJ2-3; TRBD1 matches at 7 bases. The CDR3 is made up of 13 amino acids. After removal of 3 bases from V and 5 bases from J, the junction contained 5 bases not matched to a gene. In germline, CDR1 is SQVTM, CDR2 ANQGSEA.

This chain connects TRBV4-1 to TRBJ2-1; 8 bases match TRBD2. This CDR3 contains 15 residues. V was clipped by 4 bases and J by 9 bases; unmatched bases: 11. Germline V lookup: CDR1 MGHRA, CDR2 YSYEKL. The chain's CDR3 is CASSLWGREDAEQFF. The CDR3 DNA reads as TGCGCCAGCAGCCTATGGGGGCGGGAGGACGCTGAGCAGTTCTTC.

DNA for the CDR3: TGTGCCAGCAGTTTATCAGGTGGAAGTAGCAATCAGCCCCAGCATTTT. It codes for CASSLSGGSSNQPQHF. V usage is TRBV28 and J usage is TRBJ1-5; D is ambiguous. In germline, CDR1 is MDHEN, CDR2 SYDVKM. This CDR3 region has 16 residues. Trimming left V 1 base short and J 0 bases short, with 10 bases between. Variable domain in full (rest from reference TRBV28 and TRBJ1-5): DVKVTQSSRYLVKRTGEKVFLECVQDMDHENMFWYRQDPGLGLRLIYFSYDVKMKEKGDIPEGYSVSREKKERFSLILESASTNQTSMYLCASSLSGGSSNQPQHFGDGTRLSIL.

This clone has only a few counts. The CDR3 nucleotides read TGTGCCAGCTCACCACGGGGCCTTAACATTCAGTACTTC. Encoded protein: CASSPRGLNIQYF. The chain is built from TRBV18 and TRBJ2-4; TRBD1 might be the D (5 bases). The CDR3 is made up of 13 amino acids. The V gene's germline CDR1 is KGHSH and CDR2 LQKENI. V shed 1 base and J shed 7 bases, with 8 bases lying between them.

This clone was recorded a few times. This chain joins TRBV28 and TRBJ2-5; TRBD2 matches 7 bases. The junction had 9 bases not matched to a gene; V was cut back by 5 bases and J by 3 bases. The germline V gene has CDR1 MDHEN and CDR2 SYDVKM. The CDR3 runs 15 residues. CDR3 bases: TGTGCCAGCAGTAACCCAGCGGGATCGAAAGAGACCCAGTACTTC. Protein: CASSNPAGSKETQYF.

In this sample, this clone turned up many times. This chain connects TRBV7-3 to TRBJ2-2; the D gene is possibly TRBD1 (6 bases). CDR3 length: 15 residues. Germline CDR1 SGHTA, CDR2 FQGTGA. V lost 1 base, J lost 1 base, and 7 bases lay in between. The CDR3 protein is CASSLRGQNTGELFF. The CDR3 DNA is TGTGCCAGCAGCTTAAGGGGACAGAACACCGGGGAGCTGTTTTTT.

This chain links TRBV14 with TRBJ2-1; 11 nucleotides line up with TRBD2. The germline V gene encodes CDR1 SGHDN and CDR2 FVKESK. This CDR3 is built from 15 residues. Losses at the gene ends were 3 bases for V and 4 bases for J; bases not matched to a gene: 2. The chain's CDR3 is CASSQLAGGYNEQFF. The CDR3 DNA is TGTGCCAGCAGCCAGCTAGCGGGAGGTTACAATGAGCAGTTCTTC.